This T cell receptor (beta chain) was profiled in a study of shared clonotypes between healthy human individuals. About this clone: Its antigen is as yet unknown.

Some clones are missing from TCRdb's copy, which holds only in-frame ones; the method was immunoSEQ multiplex PCR. Here the sample spans 2 million to 2.5 million clones, about 90% being singletons. V was cut by 6 bases and J by 2 bases, with 14 bases left in between. Germline V gene lookup returns CDR1 SNHLY and CDR2 FYNNEI. The CDR3 sequence is 15 residues long. Study-level results: Naive subsets tended to show greater estimated richness than memory subsets. Genetic and exposure-history diversity was limited by the few donors. Rarefaction analysis demonstrated incomplete sorted-subset sequencing notwithstanding large depth.

The sequence was obtained from a man aged 18 to 35 in good health. Some clones in this sample may be carry-over from other donors' samples. The sequencing input was naive CD4+ T cells from PBMCs. Subset meaning: CD45RA+ positively selected. V gene TRBV2 combines with J gene TRBJ1-5; possible D gene TRBD1, 5 bases. For the CDR3, the DNA is TGTGCCAGCAGAGGGGAGATGGGACGCAATCAGCCCCAGCATTTT. It encodes CASRGEMGRNQPQHF.